The rows below give T cell receptor beta chains drawn from one sample of a study of cytomegalovirus exposure and HLA in healthy donors. The protocol was immunoSEQ multiplex PCR, while the TCRdb copy is restricted to in-frame clones and leaves out a portion. This sample has about 150,000 clones, with 70% to 90% found just once. The specimen sequenced was PBMCs. All receptors come from a woman between 18 and 29 years old in good health and CMV-seronegative. Both conserved end residues are part of each CDR3. D genes are given only for firm matches. The size entry is marked missing in some rows and otherwise reads once, few, many or a size class.

>TRBD1|.|TRBJ2-5|TRBV19
TGTGCCAGTAGTCTCCTCCCGGGACAGGGCGAAGAGACCCAGTACTTC
CASSLLPGQGEETQYF
>.|.|TRBJ1-2|TRBV7-8
TGTGCCAGCAGCCCCAGAGGGCACTATGGCTACACCTTC
CASSPRGHYGYTF
>.|.|TRBJ2-5|TRBV20-1
TGCAGTGCTAGGCCAGAAGAGACCCAGTACTTC
CSARPEETQYF
>.|.|TRBJ2-5|TRBV19
TGTGCCAGTAGTATGGGGGGGCTACAAGAGACCCAGTACTTC
CASSMGGLQETQYF
>.|.|TRBJ1-6|TRBV7-9
TGTGCCAGCAGCTTAGGCGGATTGCCAATAGGTTCACCCCTCCACTTT
CASSLGGLPIGSPLHF
>TRBD1|.|TRBJ1-3|TRBV19
TGTGCCAGTAGTATCGACGACAGGGGCAAGGGAAACACCATATATTTT
CASSIDDRGKGNTIYF
>.|.|TRBJ2-1|TRBV6-4
TGTGCCAGCAGTGCGGCGGGGGCGTTCTCCGGGGAGCAGTTCTTC
CASSAAGAFSGEQFF
>.|.|TRBJ1-2|TRBV7-9
TGTGCCAGCAGCGCAACTCAGGGTAACTATGGCTACACCTTC
CASSATQGNYGYTF
>.|.|TRBJ2-5|TRBV10-3
TGTGCCATCAGTGAGCCCGGGGTAGCGGAAGAGACCCAGTACTTC
CAISEPGVAEETQYF
>.|.|TRBJ1-4|TRBV6-1
TGTGCCAGCAGTGACTGTCCAAGTCTCCTAGTCGACAATGAAAAACTGTTTTTT
CASSDCPSLLVDNEKLFF
>.|once|TRBJ2-2|TRBV7-2
TGTGCCAGCAGCTTAGGTTCAGGGGACACCGGGGAGCTGTTTTTT
CASSLGSGDTGELFF
>TRBD1|.|TRBJ2-7|TRBV6-5
TGTGCCAGCAGCAGACAGGGGGTCTACGAGCAGTACTTC
CASSRQGVYEQYF
>TRBD1|.|TRBJ2-3|TRBV11-2
TGTGCCAGCAGCTTACAGGGGGTCACTTCGGATACGCAGTATTTT
CASSLQGVTSDTQYF
>.|few|TRBJ2-7|TRBV28
TGTGCCAGCAGTTTATTAACGGGACTCCGAAACGAGCAGTACTTC
CASSLLTGLRNEQYF
>TRBD2|.|TRBJ2-7|TRBV7-2
TGTGCCAGCAGCTCCTCTAGCGGGACTTCCGAGCAGTACTTC
CASSSSSGTSEQYF
>.|.|TRBJ2-7|TRBV28
TGTGCCAGCAGTTTTTCTTTCGGAGGACTCTCTTACGAGCAGTACTTC
CASSFSFGGLSYEQYF
>.|.|TRBJ2-5|TRBV2
TGTGCCAGCAGTGTGGGGGCGCGGGAGACCCAGTACTTC
CASSVGARETQYF
>TRBD1|.|TRBJ1-2|TRBV30
TGTGCCTGGAGTGGACAGGGGCGACATGGCTACACCTTC
CAWSGQGRHGYTF
>.|.|TRBJ2-7|TRBV11-3
TGTGCCAGCAGCTTATCGGCGGGGGCTTGCGAGCAGTACTTC
CASSLSAGACEQYF
>.|.|TRBJ2-7|TRBV29-1
TGCAGCGTTGAAGATCGGGGGAGCTCCTACGAGCAGTACTTC
CSVEDRGSSYEQYF
>.|.|TRBJ2-5|TRBV29-1
TGCAGCGTCCTCTCCGGGGGTAGGGAGACCCAGTACTTC
CSVLSGGRETQYF
>TRBD2|.|TRBJ2-5|TRBV5-1
TGCGCCAGCAGCTCGGGACTAGCGGGAGAGACCCAGTACTTC
CASSSGLAGETQYF
>.|.|TRBJ1-2|TRBV11-1
TGTGCCAGCAGCCGAGACAGAACCTATGGCTACACCTTC
CASSRDRTYGYTF
>.|.|TRBJ2-7|TRBV5-1
TGCGCCAGCAGCTTGACGGGGTCGGACGAGCAGTACTTC
CASSLTGSDEQYF
>.|.|TRBJ1-4|TRBV14
TGTGCCAGCAGCCGGGCAGGGGCGACTAATGAAAAACTGTTTTTT
CASSRAGATNEKLFF
>.|.|TRBJ1-1|TRBV7-9
TGTTCCAGCAGCCCTACAAGGGAGTTGGGTACTGAAGCTTTCTTT
CSSSPTRELGTEAFF
>TRBD1|.|TRBJ1-5|TRBV28
TGTGCCACCCGGGACAGTCAGAATCAGCCCCAGCATTTT
CATRDSQNQPQHF
>.|.|TRBJ1-2|TRBV5-4
TGTGCCAGCAGCTGGGAGAACCCCCTCTTTGGCTACACCTTC
CASSWENPLFGYTF
>TRBD2|.|TRBJ2-7|TRBV6-1
TGTGCCAGCAGTGTTAGACTAGCGGGAGGCGAGCAGTACTTC
CASSVRLAGGEQYF
>.|few|TRBJ1-3|TRBV5-6
TGTGCCAGCAGCTTGGACCCGGACACCATATATTTT
CASSLDPDTIYF
>TRBD1|.|TRBJ1-2|TRBV27
TGTGCCAGCAGTGCGCCTACCGGGACAGGGAACTATGGCTACACCTTC
CASSAPTGTGNYGYTF
>TRBD2|.|TRBJ2-1|TRBV5-8
TGTGCCAGCAGCCCGACTAGCGGGAGGGCCGATGAGCAGCTCTTC
CASSPTSGRADEQLF
>TRBD1|.|TRBJ1-5|TRBV4-1
TGCGCCAGCAGCCAGTCGACAGGGTTGAACAATCAGCCCCAGCATTTT
CASSQSTGLNNQPQHF
>.|.|TRBJ2-3|TRBV15
TGTGCCACCAGCGCCCGTGACAGTCGCACAGATACGCAGTATTTT
CATSARDSRTDTQYF
>.|few|TRBJ1-6|TRBV6-5
TGTGCCAGCAGTTCCGGACAGAGCTCCTATAATTCACCCCTCCACTTT
CASSSGQSSYNSPLHF
>TRBD1|.|TRBJ1-6|TRBV7-6
TGTGCCAGCAGCCCAGTTGCGGGACAGGGGTGGTCACCCCTCCACTTT
CASSPVAGQGWSPLHF
>TRBD2|.|TRBJ2-7|TRBV7-2
TGTGCCAGCAGCTTGACTAGCGGGACAAGCGAGCAGTACTTC
CASSLTSGTSEQYF
>.|once|TRBJ1-3|TRBV29-1
TGCAGCGGGCGGAGACCGGGGGGAAACACCATATATTTT
CSGRRPGGNTIYF
>.|.|TRBJ1-1|TRBV7-9
TGTGCCAGCAGCTTAACTTCCACTGAAGCTTTCTTT
CASSLTSTEAFF
>TRBD2|.|TRBJ2-7|TRBV4-1
TGCGCCAGCACCCTAAGGGGGACTAGTGGGGGAGACACGGGCGAGCAGTACTTC
CASTLRGTSGGDTGEQYF
>TRBD1|.|TRBJ1-4|TRBV5-1
TGCGCCAGCAGGGACAGGGGGGGAGAAAAACTGTTTTTT
CASRDRGGEKLFF
>TRBD1|.|TRBJ2-1|TRBV6-5
TGTGCCAGCAGTGGAGACAGGGGCAATGAGCAGTTCTTC
CASSGDRGNEQFF
>.|.|TRBJ2-7|TRBV2
TGTGCCAGCAGTGAGGGGGGACGAGACTACGAGCAGTACTTC
CASSEGGRDYEQYF
>.|.|TRBJ2-1|TRBV7-9
TGTGCCAGCAGCCCCAAGGGTCGACGCGTCGGAGGTCAGGGGAATGAGCAGTTCTTC
CASSPKGRRVGGQGNEQFF
>.|.|TRBJ2-7|TRBV5-1
TGCGCCAGCAGCTTGGCCCTCGGGCGGGGAGAGCAGTACTTC
CASSLALGRGEQYF
>TRBD2|.|TRBJ2-7|TRBV30
TGTGCCTGGAGTGTAGCGGGATCGACCTACGAGCAGTACTTC
CAWSVAGSTYEQYF
>.|.|TRBJ2-1|TRBV7-3
TGTGCCAGCAGCCCTGGACTAGGGGGGTACAATGAGCAGTTCTTC
CASSPGLGGYNEQFF
>TRBD1|.|TRBJ1-2|TRBV29-1
TGCAGCGCCCCAGGGGGCAGCTATGGCCACACCTTC
CSAPGGSYGHTF
>.|.|TRBJ1-4|TRBV15
TGTGCCACCAGCACAGACAACGGGGAAAAACTGTTTTTT
CATSTDNGEKLFF
>TRBD1|.|TRBJ2-3|TRBV13
TGTGCCAGCAGCTTGGAGACAGGGGGTCTCGATACGCAGTATTTT
CASSLETGGLDTQYF
>.|.|TRBJ1-4|TRBV5-5
TGTGCCAGCAGCCTAGTACGGGGTGAAAAACTGTTTTTT
CASSLVRGEKLFF
>.|.|TRBJ1-2|TRBV6-1
TGTGCCAGCAGTGATCACAGCGGCTATGGCTACACCTTC
CASSDHSGYGYTF
>TRBD2|.|TRBJ2-3|TRBV28
TGTGCCAGCAGTTTCGCGGGAGGAAGGGCAGATACGCAGTATTTT
CASSFAGGRADTQYF
>.|once|TRBJ2-7|TRBV9
TGTGCCAGCAGCGTAGGTGGCCGCAGCTCCTACGAGCAGTACTTC
CASSVGGRSSYEQYF
>TRBD1|.|TRBJ1-2|TRBV30
TGTGCCTGGAGGGGACAGGGGGCTCGGTATGGCTACACCTTC
CAWRGQGARYGYTF
>.|.|TRBJ2-3|TRBV21-1
TGTGCCAGCAGCAAAGGGCGCGGGGCCGACACCAACCGGACGCAGTATTTT
CASSKGRGADTNRTQYF
>TRBD2|.|TRBJ2-5|TRBV28
TGTGCCAGCAGTTTGCAGACTAGCGGGAGGGTCCAAGAGACCCAGTACTTC
CASSLQTSGRVQETQYF